The 21 T cell receptor beta chains given below trace back to one sample, sequenced in a study of STAT5B mutations in CD4+ large granular lymphocyte leukemia (dated by TCRdb to between 2021 and 2024). Library preparation used the immunoSEQ multiplex PCR assay. This is the immuneACCESS table as TCRdb keeps it, with only in-frame sequences that have V and J called. A part of the clones is gone; compared with another copy, unresolved V genes explain less than half, and the rest is unexplained. The sample data list about 30,000 clones, and around 80% of these were observed just once. The ten largest make up about 1.9% of the sample. Sequenced input: CD4+ T cells from blood buffy coats. The source is a human donor in good health.

The table lists this clone with a few counts. The chain is built from TRBV28 and TRBJ2-5; 10 positions agree with TRBD1. Germline V CDR1 and CDR2: MDHEN, SYDVKM. This CDR3 comprises 15 residues. The junction had 5 bases not matched to a gene; V was cut back by 6 bases and J by 1 base. DNA for the CDR3: TGTGCCAGCAGGCGACAGGGGGCGGCCCAAGAGACCCAGTACTTC. Translation: CASRRQGAAQETQYF.

The rearrangement joins TRBV9 to TRBJ2-2, with a tentative D call TRBD1 (6 bases). CDR1 is SGDLS and CDR2 is YYNGEE in the germline V gene. The CDR3 has 14 residues. With 3 bases removed from V and 5 bases from J, the gap between germline ends came to 11 bases. The CDR3 DNA reads TGTGCCAGCAGCGCGGGACAATCGACCGGGGAGCTGTTTTTT. This encodes CASSAGQSTGELFF.

The chain recombines TRBV4-2 with TRBJ1-4, with a weak D call TRBD1 (5 bases). V lost 0 bases, J lost 7 bases, and 12 bases lay in between. The CDR3 consists of 15 residues. Germline CDR1 LGHNA, CDR2 YNFKEQ. Here the CDR3 reads CASSQDVGGTEKLFF. The CDR3, as DNA: TGTGCCAGCAGCCAAGATGTGGGGGGGACTGAAAAACTGTTTTTT.

The rearrangement joins TRBV5-1 to TRBJ2-1; 10 bases line up with TRBD2. CDR3 size: 16 residues. V was clipped by 1 base and J by 7 bases; unmatched bases: 8. CDR1 and CDR2 from the germline V gene are SGHRS and YFSETQ. CDR3 nucleotide sequence: TGCGCCAGCAGCTTGAGTTTCGGACTAGCGGTAAATGAGCAGTTCTTC. Amino acids: CASSLSFGLAVNEQFF. Full variable domain (remainder filled in from reference TRBV5-1 and TRBJ2-1): KAGVTQTPRYLIKTRGQQVTLSCSPISGHRSVSWYQQTPGQGLQFLFEYFSETQRNKGNFPGRFSGRQFSNSRSEMNVSTLELGDSALYLCASSLSFGLAVNEQFFGPGTRLTVL.

This chain connects TRBV25-1 to TRBJ1-1; maybe TRBD1 (5 bases). Germline V gene data show CDR1 as MGHDK and CDR2 as SYGVNS. V lost 3 bases, J lost 1 base, and 6 bases lay in between. The CDR3 is made up of 13 amino acids. The CDR3 loop is CASSEGENTEAFF. In DNA form, the CDR3 reads TGTGCCAGCAGTGAGGGGGAGAACACTGAAGCTTTCTTT.

The V and J genes are TRBV6-5 and TRBJ2-7; D not resolved. V was trimmed by 0 bases and J by 2 bases, leaving 11 bases between them. This CDR3 contains 15 residues. CDR1 and CDR2 from the germline V gene are MNHEY and SVGAGI. CDR3 sequence (DNA): TGTGCCAGCAGTTACTCGAGTGCTCTCCCCTACGAGCAGTACTTC. It specifies CASSYSSALPYEQYF.

The CDR3 loop is CASSFQANTEAFF. CDR3 nucleotide sequence: TGTGCCAGCAGCTTTCAGGCCAACACTGAAGCTTTCTTT. This chain links TRBV7-2 with TRBJ1-1; D not resolved. The CDR3 sequence is 13 residues long. Trimming shortened V by 3 bases and J by 2 bases, and 7 bases separated the two germline ends. CDR1 and CDR2 (germline): SGHTA, FQGNSA. The whole variable domain, filled in from reference TRBV7-2 and TRBJ1-1, reads GAGVSQSPSNKVTEKGKDVELRCDPISGHTALYWYRQSLGQGLEFLIYFQGNSAPDKSGLPSDRFSAERTGGSVSTLTIQRTQQEDSAVYLCASSFQANTEAFFGQGTRLTVV.

This chain uses TRBV7-6 with TRBJ2-1; 8 bases agree with TRBD2. Germline V gene sequence: CDR1 SGHVS, CDR2 FNYEAQ. J was trimmed by 9 bases and V by 1 base; bases with no gene match: 5. The CDR3 runs to 14 residues. The CDR3 region is CASSLVGGAGEQFF. In DNA form, the CDR3 reads TGTGCCAGCAGCTTAGTCGGGGGGGCCGGTGAGCAGTTCTTC.

In nucleotides, the CDR3 is TGCGCCAGCAGCCAAGGCAATGAGCAGTTCTTC. It yields the protein CASSQGNEQFF. This chain connects TRBV4-3 to TRBJ2-1; D unresolved. The CDR3 loop spans 11 amino acids. Trimming left V 1 base short and J 6 bases short, with 1 base between. Germline lookup yields CDR1 LGHNA and CDR2 YSLEER.

The rearrangement links TRBV12-5 to TRBJ2-3; TRBD2 matches 7 bases. The CDR3 has 15 amino acids. Germline V lookup: CDR1 LGHNT, CDR2 FRNRAP. With 6 bases clipped from V and 5 bases from J, the junction kept 11 bases outside the gene matches. The CDR3 region has the DNA TGTGCTAGTGGGGAAGCGGGAACTTCACGAGATACGCAGTATTTT. Protein: CASGEAGTSRDTQYF.

This clone appeared a single time. The chain is built from TRBV30 and TRBJ2-1, with 7 bases that match TRBD2. This CDR3 is 11 amino acids long. Germline assignment: CDR1 GTSNPN and CDR2 SVGIG (reference sequence). J lost 12 bases, V lost 2 bases, and 4 bases had no gene match. The CDR3 nucleotides read TGTGCCTGGAGTAGCGGGACGCTGCAGTTCTTC. Protein: CAWSSGTLQFF.

J is TRBJ2-5 and V is TRBV5-6; 14 bases align to TRBD2. The germline V gene encodes CDR1 SGHDT and CDR2 YYEEEE. With 4 bases clipped from V and 5 bases from J, the junction kept 10 bases outside the gene matches. The CDR3 is 17 residues long. Here the CDR3 DNA reads TGTGCCAGCAGCCGACCGCGACTAGCGGGAGGGCCGGAGACCCAGTACTTC. Amino acids: CASSRPRLAGGPETQYF.

This rearrangement joins TRBV6-5 to TRBJ1-1, with D possibly matching TRBD1 (5 bases). Germline V lookup: CDR1 MNHEY, CDR2 SVGAGI. CDR3 length equals 14 residues. The V and J ends lost 2 bases and 1 base respectively, with 8 bases between them. This CDR3 is CASSYMQGNTEAFF. Here the CDR3 DNA reads TGTGCCAGCAGTTACATGCAGGGGAACACTGAAGCTTTCTTT.

The J gene is TRBJ2-7, the V gene TRBV5-1, with TRBD2 matching over 7 bases. The CDR3 consists of 15 residues. Germline V gives CDR1 SGHRS, CDR2 YFSETQ. V gave up 0 bases and J gave up 2 bases; unmatched junction bases: 5. The CDR3 coding sequence is TGCGCCAGCAGCTTGGCTGCGGGAGTTACCTACGAGCAGTACTTC. Encoded protein: CASSLAAGVTYEQYF.

The rearrangement links TRBV9 to TRBJ2-1; no firm D call. The CDR3 spans 15 residues. Germline V CDR1 and CDR2: SGDLS, YYNGEE. Trimming left V 1 base short and J 0 bases short, with 8 bases between. CDR3 loop: CASSVTHGSYNEQFF. The DNA of the CDR3 is TGTGCCAGCAGCGTAACGCACGGCTCCTACAATGAGCAGTTCTTC. Complete variable domain (other parts from reference TRBV9 and TRBJ2-1): DSGVTQTPKHLITATGQRVTLRCSPRSGDLSVYWYQQSLDQGLQFLIQYYNGEERAKGNILERFSAQQFPDLHSELNLSSLELGDSALYFCASSVTHGSYNEQFFGPGTRLTVL.

V usage is TRBV6-5 and J usage is TRBJ1-4; D remains ambiguous. Trimming pared 5 bases from V and 2 bases from J, leaving 9 bases between. Germline V gene data show CDR1 as MNHEY and CDR2 as SVGAGI. The CDR3 loop spans 14 amino acids. The CDR3 region is CASSTRRTNEKLFF. The CDR3, as DNA: TGTGCCAGCAGTACCCGACGGACTAATGAAAAACTGTTTTTT.

This clone occurred once. The chain carries TRBV5-1 and TRBJ2-5, with D possibly called TRBD1 or TRBD2 (7 bases each). CDR1 SGHRS and CDR2 YFSETQ come from the germline V gene. The V gene lost 0 bases and the J gene lost 1 base, with 19 bases spanning the gap. CDR3 length equals 18 residues. CDR3 bases: TGCGCCAGCAGCTTGGCAGGGGGAGCGGGCGGGGGCCAAGAGACCCAGTACTTC. Its translation is CASSLAGGAGGGQETQYF.

This clone was detected only a few times. The chain carries TRBV5-8 and TRBJ1-1; no clear D. The CDR3 runs 10 residues. The germline V gene encodes CDR1 SGHTS and CDR2 YDEGEE. Trimming removed 4 bases from V and 11 bases from J, with 9 bases in between. The CDR3 DNA sequence: TGTGCCAGCAGCCCTGTGAGGGCTTTCTTT. As protein: CASSPVRAFF.

The chain is built from TRBV7-2 and TRBJ1-2; D might be TRBD1 (5 bases). CDR1 and CDR2 (germline): SGHTA, FQGNSA. The CDR3 is 14 residues long. V was pared by 5 bases and J by 6 bases, with 16 bases between. DNA of the CDR3: TGTGCCAGCAGCGACATAGGGGCGATTGATGGCTACACCTTC. This sequence encodes CASSDIGAIDGYTF.

The rearrangement links TRBV27 to TRBJ1-1; 7 positions match TRBD1. Germline CDR1 reads MNHEY; CDR2 reads SMNVEV (reference sequence). The trim removed 5 bases at V and 7 bases at J, leaving 10 bases unmatched. The CDR3 consists of 14 residues. CDR3 bases: TGTGCCAGCAGTCCCCGACAGGGTGCTAGTGAAGCTTTCTTT. It translates to CASSPRQGASEAFF.

This chain uses TRBV30 with TRBJ1-5; tentative D call: TRBD1 (6 bases). The CDR3 sequence is 14 residues long. The ends were cut back, 2 bases at V and 5 bases at J, with 13 bases in the middle. The germline V gene encodes CDR1 GTSNPN and CDR2 SVGIG (reference sequence). The DNA of the CDR3 is TGTGCCTGGAGTCCGCCGGGGGGCTATCAGCCCCAGCATTTT. It is translated as CAWSPPGGYQPQHF.